A selection of T cell receptor beta chains follows, all from one sample in a study of neurological immune-mediated disorders. TCRdb processed the 5' RACE reads anew with MiXCR; each CDR3 protein has one entry. The sample holds about 65,000 distinct CDR3 sequences, around 4% seen once. The sequenced sample was PBMCs. These TCRs come from a man aged 50-60 years with multiple sclerosis. CDR3s include the opening cysteine and the closing phenylalanine or tryptophan. The D gene is left open where the match is weak. Clone sizes are given selectively: once, few, many, or a class where the clone is expanded.

d_call | j_call | clone_size | v_call | cdr3_aa | cdr3_nt
. | TRBJ1-2 | . | TRBV4-1 | CASSQGPARDDGYTF | TGCGCCAGCAGCCAAGGGCCCGCCAGGGATGATGGCTACACCTTC
. | TRBJ1-4 | . | TRBV12-3/TRBV12-4 | CASSPDSWEKLFF | TGTGCCAGCAGTCCGGACAGCTGGGAAAAACTGTTTTTT
TRBD1 | TRBJ2-2 | many | TRBV6-5 | CASSPWTGPHTGELFF | TGTGCCAGCAGTCCATGGACAGGGCCGCACACCGGGGAGCTGTTTTTT
. | TRBJ2-5 | many | TRBV20-1 | CSARDVIGTPRAQYF | TGCAGTGCTAGAGATGTCATTGGGACTCCAAGAGCCCAGTACTTC
. | TRBJ1-2 | many | TRBV27 | CASSLGGQGYTF | TGTGCCAGCAGTTTAGGCGGGCAGGGGTACACCTTC
. | TRBJ2-5 | many | TRBV5-1 | CASRQNSQETQYF | TGCGCCAGCAGACAAAATTCCCAAGAGACCCAGTACTTC
. | TRBJ2-5 | many | TRBV20-1 | CSARTGQPQETQYF | TGCAGTGCTAGAACAGGACAGCCCCAAGAGACCCAGTACTTC
TRBD1 | TRBJ1-1 | many | TRBV6-5 | CASSLGTGRMNTEAFF | TGTGCCAGCAGTCTCGGGACAGGGCGCATGAACACTGAAGCTTTCTTT
. | TRBJ1-4 | many | TRBV7-2 | CASSLQLGGEKLFF | TGTGCCAGCAGCTTGCAGCTTGGGGGTGAAAAACTGTTTTTT
. | TRBJ2-7 | many | TRBV2 | CASTTGGASSYEQYF | TGTGCCAGCACGACGGGTGGTGCGAGCTCCTACGAGCAGTACTTC
. | TRBJ2-7 | many | TRBV7-2 | CASSHGVYEQYF | TGTGCCAGCAGTCATGGGGTATACGAGCAGTACTTC
. | TRBJ1-1 | many | TRBV5-1 | CASSLGATSPSGNTEAFF | TGCGCCAGCAGCTTGGGGGCGACCAGTCCTAGTGGGAACACTGAAGCTTTCTTT
. | TRBJ1-3 | many | TRBV5-5 | CASSSLAVSYSGNTIYF | TGTGCCAGCAGCTCACTGGCGGTTAGCTACTCTGGAAACACCATATATTTT
TRBD1 | TRBJ2-7 | many | TRBV4-3 | CASSQVAGGAYEQYF | TGCGCCAGCAGCCAAGTGGCAGGGGGAGCCTACGAGCAGTACTTC
TRBD1 | TRBJ1-1 | . | TRBV20-1 | CSAREGTGANTEAFF | TGCAGTGCTAGAGAGGGGACAGGAGCGAACACTGAAGCTTTCTTT
. | TRBJ2-6 | many | TRBV4-1 | CASSRGPGANVLTF | TGCGCCAGCAGCCGAGGGCCGGGGGCCAACGTCCTGACTTTC
. | TRBJ2-1 | many | TRBV5-1 | CASSLTRSSYNEQFF | TGCGCCAGCAGCTTGACGAGGAGCTCCTACAATGAGCAGTTCTTC
. | TRBJ1-1 | many | TRBV5-6 | CASRRRGANTEAFF | TGTGCCAGCAGAAGAAGGGGCGCGAACACTGAAGCTTTCTTT
TRBD2 | TRBJ2-5 | few | TRBV6-6 | CASSFGTRTSGGQETQYF | TGTGCCAGCAGTTTCGGGACGAGGACTAGCGGGGGGCAAGAGACCCAGTACTTC
TRBD1 | TRBJ1-5 | many | TRBV18 | CASSQGGPGNQPQHF | TGTGCCAGCTCCCAAGGGGGCCCAGGTAATCAGCCCCAGCATTTT
TRBD1 | TRBJ1-1 | many | TRBV29-1 | CSVEALMGTGGAFF | TGCAGCGTTGAAGCCCTAATGGGGACAGGGGGAGCTTTCTTT
. | TRBJ1-1 | many | TRBV5-1 | CASSPAVNTEAFF | TGCGCCAGCAGTCCCGCAGTGAACACTGAAGCTTTCTTT
TRBD2 | TRBJ2-2 | many | TRBV7-9 | CASERGTNTGELFF | TGTGCCAGCGAGCGGGGGACGAACACCGGGGAGCTGTTTTTT
TRBD2 | TRBJ2-3 | many | TRBV5-1 | CASSLAGGRDTDTQYF | TGCGCCAGCAGCTTGGCCGGGGGGAGAGACACAGATACGCAGTATTTT
. | TRBJ2-5 | . | TRBV19 | CASSSTAQETQYF | TGTGCCAGTAGTTCCACAGCCCAAGAGACCCAGTACTTC
. | TRBJ2-2 | many | TRBV7-7 | CASRPGTKNTGELFF | TGTGCTAGCAGGCCCGGGACAAAGAACACCGGGGAGCTGTTTTTT
. | TRBJ1-5 | many | TRBV5-5 | CASSLELTGYYSNQPQHF | TGTGCCAGCAGCTTGGAGCTAACAGGGTATTATAGCAATCAGCCCCAGCATTTT
. | TRBJ2-2 | many | TRBV15 | CATSRVGPGVGGNTGELFF | TGTGCCACCAGCAGAGTGGGCCCCGGGGTCGGGGGGAACACCGGGGAGCTGTTTTTT
. | TRBJ1-1 | . | TRBV20-1 | CSARSPGLGTEAFF | TGCAGTGCTAGATCGCCAGGGCTGGGCACTGAAGCTTTCTTT
TRBD1 | TRBJ2-3 | many | TRBV3-1 | CASSRSTGVSTDTQYF | TGTGCCAGCAGCCGCAGCACAGGGGTCAGCACAGATACGCAGTATTTT
TRBD2 | TRBJ2-3 | many | TRBV12-3/TRBV12-4 | CASMSGGPGDTQYF | TGTGCCAGCATGAGCGGGGGGCCAGGGGATACGCAGTATTTT
. | TRBJ1-6 | many | TRBV7-9 | CASSSFNSPLNF | TGTGCCAGCAGCTCTTTTAATTCACCCCTCAACTTT
. | TRBJ2-3 | few | TRBV19 | CASNDRIRDTQYF | TGTGCCAGTAACGATAGAATCCGGGATACGCAGTATTTT
. | TRBJ1-4 | many | TRBV5-1 | CASSLVHQDYDEKLFF | TGCGCCAGCAGCTTGGTACACCAAGACTACGACGAAAAACTGTTTTTT
. | TRBJ1-1 | many | TRBV18 | CASSQSRSTEAFF | TGTGCCAGCTCACAAAGTCGGAGCACTGAAGCTTTCTTT
. | TRBJ2-3 | few | TRBV15 | CATSRVASQDTQYF | TGTGCCACCAGCAGAGTCGCCAGTCAAGATACGCAGTATTTT
. | TRBJ2-3 | . | TRBV2 | CASSAEIGRRYF | TGTGCCAGCAGTGCAGAGATAGGCAGGAGGTATTTT
. | TRBJ2-4 | many | TRBV12-3/TRBV12-4 | CASSAGIVAKNIQYF | TGTGCCAGCAGTGCAGGGATTGTGGCCAAAAACATTCAGTACTTC
TRBD2 | TRBJ2-2 | many | TRBV5-1 | CASSQRTSDTGELFF | TGCGCCAGCAGCCAACGGACTAGCGACACCGGGGAGCTGTTTTTT
TRBD2 | TRBJ2-3 | many | TRBV20-1 | CSARLPGLAGGTDTQYF | TGCAGTGCTAGACTTCCGGGACTAGCGGGGGGCACAGATACGCAGTATTTT
. | TRBJ1-5 | many | TRBV28 | CASSFSPTVPKHQPQHF | TGTGCCAGCAGTTTTAGTCCGACAGTCCCGAAGCATCAGCCCCAGCATTTT
TRBD1 | TRBJ2-7 | many | TRBV29-1 | CSGQGVPGAEQYF | TGCAGCGGACAGGGGGTACCAGGGGCCGAGCAGTACTTC
TRBD1 | TRBJ2-7 | many | TRBV4-3 | CASSQASGTGIYEQYF | TGCGCCAGCAGCCAAGCCTCCGGGACAGGGATATACGAGCAGTACTTC
. | TRBJ2-1 | many | TRBV3-1 | CASSQDFGSYNEQFF | TGTGCCAGCAGCCAAGATTTTGGCTCCTACAATGAGCAGTTCTTC
. | TRBJ2-4 | many | TRBV20-1 | CSARHRDIQYF | TGCAGTGCTAGACATAGAGACATTCAGTACTTC
. | TRBJ1-1 | many | TRBV5-5 | CASSFQRINTEAFF | TGTGCCAGCAGCTTCCAGCGGATCAACACTGAAGCTTTCTTT
. | TRBJ1-5 | many | TRBV20-1 | CSASPSPYSNQPQHF | TGCAGTGCTAGCCCCAGCCCTTATAGCAATCAGCCCCAGCATTTT
TRBD1 | TRBJ1-2 | . | TRBV3-1 | CASSRTGTGGYNYGYTF | TGTGCCAGCAGCCGAACCGGGACAGGGGGCTATAACTATGGCTACACCTTC
TRBD1 | TRBJ1-1 | . | TRBV20-1 | CSAPSPRGTANTEAFF | TGCAGTGCTCCGAGTCCTCGAGGGACAGCGAACACTGAAGCTTTCTTT
. | TRBJ1-5 | many | TRBV6-5 | CASSHGGVQPQHF | TGTGCCAGCAGTCACGGAGGGGTTCAGCCCCAGCATTTT
. | TRBJ2-1 | many | TRBV7-8 | CASSLMGPTSSYNEQFF | TGTGCCAGCAGCTTAATGGGGCCAACGAGCTCCTACAATGAGCAGTTCTTC
. | TRBJ2-3 | many | TRBV5-1 | CASSLGWRDTQYF | TGCGCCAGCAGCTTGGGGTGGCGAGATACGCAGTATTTT
TRBD1 | TRBJ1-1 | many | TRBV18 | CASSPRDSGLGGPFF | TGTGCCAGCTCACCACGGGACAGTGGGCTCGGGGGGCCTTTCTTT
. | TRBJ2-1 | . | TRBV5-1 | CASSLAIEQFF | TGCGCCAGCAGCTTAGCTATCGAGCAGTTCTTC
TRBD1 | TRBJ1-6 | many | TRBV15 | CATSEGTGLNSPLHF | TGTGCCACCAGCGAAGGGACAGGGTTAAATTCACCCCTCCACTTT
. | TRBJ1-1 | many | TRBV7-6 | CASSLSAGVNTEAFF | TGTGCCAGCAGCTTATCCGCAGGAGTGAACACTGAAGCTTTCTTT
TRBD1 | TRBJ1-5 | few | TRBV5-1 | CATDRGDQPQHF | TGCGCTACGGACAGGGGGGATCAGCCCCAGCATTTT
TRBD1 | TRBJ2-3 | many | TRBV24-1 | CATSDRQGFQDTQYF | TGTGCCACCAGTGACCGACAGGGTTTTCAAGATACGCAGTATTTT
TRBD2 | TRBJ2-4 | many | TRBV7-3 | CASSPLAGGLDIQYF | TGTGCCAGCAGCCCTTTAGCGGGGGGGCTGGACATTCAGTACTTC
. | TRBJ2-7 | many | TRBV6-5 | CASSYSGISYEQYF | TGTGCCAGCAGTTACTCCGGGATCTCCTACGAGCAGTACTTC